This TCR beta chain was observed in a study of sequential checkpoint blockade in melanoma. The CDR3 length is 15 residues. V shed 2 bases and J shed 1 base, with 13 bases lying between them. Looked up from germline, CDR1 is SQVTM and CDR2 is ANQGSEA. The assay was immunoSEQ multiplex PCR, and TCRdb's table has in-frame clones only and misses some. The data hold around 18,000 clones, with approximately 70% observed a single time. Described treatment: randomized to nivolumab then ipilimumab (arm A) or the reverse (arm B). Patients had received no earlier DNA-damaging chemotherapy. Sorted cells were live CD3+CD8+, lacking CD19 and CD56, from PBMCs.

This TCR came from a human donor with melanoma. The chain employs TRBV29-1 and TRBJ2-3; possible D gene TRBD2, 6 bases. Sequenced material: CD8+ T cells sorted from blood (inferred from file names), taken from a patient given nivolumab and ipilimumab in sequence. CDR3 in DNA: TGCAGCGTTGAATCCGGGCGGGATGGCACAGATACGCAGTATTTT. It yields the protein CSVESGRDGTDTQYF.